This paragraph covers one T cell receptor (beta chain) sequence. The antigen this receptor binds is unknown. No base-level quality is on record; no much larger clone is a single base apart. Per the publication, the treatment or condition label means: randomized to nivolumab then ipilimumab (arm A) or the reverse (arm B). None of the patients in the trial had previously been given DNA-damaging chemotherapy. On a FACS Aria II flow cytometer, live CD3+CD8+ cells that were negative for CD19 and CD56 were sorted from thawed PBMCs. Samples came from patients with melanoma in CheckMate 064, a randomized, open-label phase II trial of sequential checkpoint blockade. Leukapheresis was used to collect peripheral blood mononuclear cells, which were then purified with Ficoll-Paque and frozen in human serum with about 10% DMSO. Immediately after sorting, the purity of the sorted blood CD3+CD8+ cells was confirmed to be >98%, and DNA was then extracted.

The sample belongs to a study of sequential checkpoint blockade in melanoma (dated by TCRdb to about 2019). Background on the whole study: Patients were randomized 1:1 to first-line nivolumab followed by ipilimumab (arm A) or ipilimumab followed by nivolumab (arm B). Maintenance nivolumab came after each of the two trial sequences. Findings and caveats that apply to the study as a whole: The response-prediction model combining TCR metrics and mutation burden needs validation in larger, independent patient cohorts.

Including the terminal cysteine and phenylalanine, the CDR3 comprises 18 residues. CDR3 DNA only is kept here, 54 bases in frame from base 1. The junction shows trimming of 0 bases on V and 4 bases on J, and the gene matches do not reach 10 bases of it. Based on the germline V gene, the CDR1 and CDR2 sequences are SGHRS and YFSETQ. The immunoSEQ Assay was used to immunosequence TCRbeta CDR3 regions from genomic DNA. Before high-throughput sequencing, genomic DNA was amplified using bias-controlled multiplex PCR. Turning to the authors' computational methods: To quantify the absolute abundance of each unique TCRbeta CDR3 region, the sequences were collapsed and filtered. Clonality, defined as 1 minus Pielou's evenness, was calculated using only productive rearrangements. A previously published method was used to identify clones whose frequencies were significantly greater in on-treatment samples than in baseline samples. TCRdb retrieved this table from immuneACCESS and kept in-frame rearrangements only. Not all clones are present; in checked studies, unresolved V genes account for under half, and no reason is known for the remainder. V and J calls and clone size come straight from that table; D and trimming were deduced from the DNA. Here the sample has around 18,000 clones; about 70% occur a single time. The ten largest clones represent 34% of the sample.

The TCR sequence derives from a human donor with melanoma. The V and J segments used are TRBV5-1 and TRBJ2-3; the junction holds 11 bases that match TRBD2. The source material was CD8+ T cells sorted from blood (inferred from file names), sampled from a patient given nivolumab and ipilimumab in sequence. The CDR3 has the sequence CASSLGSSGGRPSDTQYF. The DNA is as follows: TGCGCCAGCAGCTTGGGATCTAGCGGGGGGCGGCCATCAGATACGCAGTATTTT. Reference TRBV5-1 and TRBJ2-3 genes cover what lies past the CDR3, so the full variable domain is KAGVTQTPRYLIKTRGQQVTLSCSPISGHRSVSWYQQTPGQGLQFLFEYFSETQRNKGNFPGRFSGRQFSNSRSEMNVSTLELGDSALYLCASSLGSSGGRPSDTQYFGPGTRLTVL.